This T cell receptor (beta chain) came from a study of CD8 T cells in ankylosing spondylitis. Quantitative 5'-RACE was performed with molecular barcodes, and it yielded the TCR beta libraries. TCRdb re-derived calls from the 5' RACE reads in MiXCR, one entry per CDR3 protein. Counted here are about 340,000 distinct CDR3 sequences, roughly 14% occurring once; the ten biggest clones make up approximately 1%. Trimming took 8 bases from V and 5 from J, leaving 21 bases between them. CDR1 is SGHTA, CDR2 FQGNSA, per germline. The CDR3 loop spans 15 amino acids. Sequencing used blood, either unsorted or a sorted T cell fraction (not recorded which). The chain employs TRBV7-2 and TRBJ2-5, with D perhaps TRBD1 or TRBD2 (6 bases each). The clonotype was recovered from a male donor with ankylosing spondylitis or in good health (not recorded which). CDR3 DNA sequence: TGTGCCAGCTCTCGACCGCCGGGGGCCACGGAGACCCAGTACTTC. It encodes CASSRPPGATETQYF.